This TCR beta chain originates from a study of Tregs in tolerant kidney transplant recipients. Study context: Related graft donors supplied nonmyeloablative bone marrow transplants, and mixed chimerism was transient. Study-level results: Biological reproducibility was not directly addressed, but technical replication error appeared minimal.

Unstimulated regulatory T cells (CD4+CD25+CD127-), CD4+CD25- non-regulatory cells, CD4 and CD8 cells were FACS-sorted from thawed PBMCs. The data were produced by immunoSEQ multiplex PCR, yet TCRdb's version contains in-frame clones alone and is incomplete. The table records about 66,000 clones, more than 90% of them present only once. As for this clone: The antigen remains undetermined.

This CDR3 region has 14 residues. With V trimmed by 5 bases and J by 5 bases, 6 bases remained unmatched. Per the germline V gene, CDR1 is SSHAT and CDR2 is FNYEAQ (reference sequence). Sequenced material: CD8+ T cells from blood, taken before the transplant. The sequence came from a human donor who received a combined kidney and bone marrow transplant. The chain is built from TRBV7-7 and TRBJ2-5; 9 nucleotides line up with TRBD2. The CDR3 here is CASSPRTSEETQYF. Here the CDR3 DNA reads TGTGCCAGCAGCCCCCGGACTAGCGAGGAGACCCAGTACTTC.